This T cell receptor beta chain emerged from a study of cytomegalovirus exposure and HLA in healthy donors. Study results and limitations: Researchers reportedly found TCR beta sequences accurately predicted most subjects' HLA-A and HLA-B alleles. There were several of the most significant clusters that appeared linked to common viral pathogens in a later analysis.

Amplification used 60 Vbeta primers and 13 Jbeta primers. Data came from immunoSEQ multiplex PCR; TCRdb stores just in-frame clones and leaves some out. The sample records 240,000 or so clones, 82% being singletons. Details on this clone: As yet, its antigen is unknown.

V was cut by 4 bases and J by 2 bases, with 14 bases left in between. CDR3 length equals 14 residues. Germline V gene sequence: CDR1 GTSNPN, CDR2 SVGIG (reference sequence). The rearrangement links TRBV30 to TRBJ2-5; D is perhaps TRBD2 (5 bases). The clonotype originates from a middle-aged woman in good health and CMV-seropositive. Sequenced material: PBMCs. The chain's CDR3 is CAWNPGWRQETQYF. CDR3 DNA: TGTGCCTGGAACCCGGGTTGGAGGCAAGAGACCCAGTACTTC.